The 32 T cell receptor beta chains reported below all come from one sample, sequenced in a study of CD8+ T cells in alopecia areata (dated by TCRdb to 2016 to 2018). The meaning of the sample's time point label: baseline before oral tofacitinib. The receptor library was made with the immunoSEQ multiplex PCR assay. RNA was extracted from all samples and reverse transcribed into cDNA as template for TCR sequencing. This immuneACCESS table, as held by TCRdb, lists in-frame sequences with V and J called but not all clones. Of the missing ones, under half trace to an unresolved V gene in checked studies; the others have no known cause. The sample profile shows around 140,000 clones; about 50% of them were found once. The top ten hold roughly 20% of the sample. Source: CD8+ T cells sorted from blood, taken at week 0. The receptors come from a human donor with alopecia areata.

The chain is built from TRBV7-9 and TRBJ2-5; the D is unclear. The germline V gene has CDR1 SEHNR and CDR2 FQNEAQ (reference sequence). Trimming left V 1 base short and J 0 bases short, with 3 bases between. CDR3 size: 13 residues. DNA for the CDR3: TGTGCCAGCAGCTTAGGGGACCAAGAGACCCAGTACTTC. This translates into CASSLGDQETQYF.

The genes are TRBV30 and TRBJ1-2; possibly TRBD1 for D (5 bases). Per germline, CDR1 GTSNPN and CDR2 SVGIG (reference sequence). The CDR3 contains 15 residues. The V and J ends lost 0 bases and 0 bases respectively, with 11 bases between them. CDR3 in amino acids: CAWSVDTETNYGYTF. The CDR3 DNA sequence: TGTGCCTGGAGTGTGGACACAGAAACTAACTATGGCTACACCTTC. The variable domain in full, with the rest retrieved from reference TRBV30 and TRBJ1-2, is SQTIHQWPATLVQPVGSPLSLECTVEGTSNPNLYWYRQAAGRGLQLLFYSVGIGQISSEVPQNLSASRPQDRQFILSSKKLLLSDSGFYLCAWSVDTETNYGYTFGSGTRLTVV.

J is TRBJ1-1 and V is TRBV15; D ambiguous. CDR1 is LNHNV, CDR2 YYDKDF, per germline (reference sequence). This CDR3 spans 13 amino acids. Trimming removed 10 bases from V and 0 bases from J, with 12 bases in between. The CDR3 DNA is TGTGCCATCTCCTACGCACTGAACACTGAAGCTTTCTTT. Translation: CAISYALNTEAFF.

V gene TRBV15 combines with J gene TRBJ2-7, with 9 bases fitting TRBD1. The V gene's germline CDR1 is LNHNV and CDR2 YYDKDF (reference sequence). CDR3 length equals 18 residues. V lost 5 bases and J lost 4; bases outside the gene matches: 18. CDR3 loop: CATSGSTSRDRVVYEQYF. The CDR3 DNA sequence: TGTGCCACCAGCGGTTCTACAAGCCGGGACAGGGTAGTTTACGAGCAGTACTTC. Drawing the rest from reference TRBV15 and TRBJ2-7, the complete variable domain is DAMVIQNPRYQVTQFGKPVTLSCSQTLNHNVMYWYQQKSSQAPKLLFHYYDKDFNNEADTPDNFQSRRPNTSFCFLDIRSPGLGDTAMYLCATSGSTSRDRVVYEQYFGPGTRLTVT.

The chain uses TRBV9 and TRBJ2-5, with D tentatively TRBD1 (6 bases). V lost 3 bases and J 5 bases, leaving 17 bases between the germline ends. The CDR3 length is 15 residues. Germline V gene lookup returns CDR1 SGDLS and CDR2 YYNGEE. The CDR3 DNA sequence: TGTGCCAGCAGCGCAGGGGTAATGGGTTCGGAGACCCAGTACTTC. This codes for CASSAGVMGSETQYF.

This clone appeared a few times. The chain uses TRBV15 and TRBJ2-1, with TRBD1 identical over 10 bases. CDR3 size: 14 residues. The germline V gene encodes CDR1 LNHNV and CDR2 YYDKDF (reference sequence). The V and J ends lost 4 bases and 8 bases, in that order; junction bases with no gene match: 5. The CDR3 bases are TGTGCCACCAGCACGGACAGGGGGATAGATGAGCAGTTCTTC. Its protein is CATSTDRGIDEQFF.

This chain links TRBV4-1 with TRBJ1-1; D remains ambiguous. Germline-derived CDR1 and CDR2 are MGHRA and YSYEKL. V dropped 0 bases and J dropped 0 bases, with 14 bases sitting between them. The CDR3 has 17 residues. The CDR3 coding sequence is TGCGCCAGCAGCCAAGACGAAGGCCTAACTGTGAACACTGAAGCTTTCTTT. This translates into CASSQDEGLTVNTEAFF.

The CDR3 DNA follows: TGCAGCGTCCGCCAGAAGGCTAGCAATCAGCCCCAGCATTTT. Protein sequence: CSVRQKASNQPQHF. The J gene is TRBJ1-5, the V gene TRBV29-1; D unclear. Per germline, CDR1 SQVTM and CDR2 ANQGSEA. The CDR3 contains 14 residues. The ends were cut back, 6 bases at V and 0 bases at J, with 12 bases in the middle.

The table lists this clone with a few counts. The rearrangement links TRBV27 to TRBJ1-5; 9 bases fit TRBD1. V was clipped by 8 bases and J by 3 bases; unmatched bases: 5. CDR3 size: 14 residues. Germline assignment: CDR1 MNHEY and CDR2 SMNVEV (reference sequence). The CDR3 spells CASSQGADNQPQHF. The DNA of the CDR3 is TGTGCCAGCTCACAGGGGGCGGACAATCAGCCCCAGCATTTT.

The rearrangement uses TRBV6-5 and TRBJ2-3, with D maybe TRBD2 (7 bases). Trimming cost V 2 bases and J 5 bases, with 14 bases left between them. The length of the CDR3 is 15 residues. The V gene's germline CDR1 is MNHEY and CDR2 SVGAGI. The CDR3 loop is CASSYPGGGEDTQYF. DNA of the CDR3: TGTGCCAGCAGTTACCCCGGAGGGGGGGAAGATACGCAGTATTTT.

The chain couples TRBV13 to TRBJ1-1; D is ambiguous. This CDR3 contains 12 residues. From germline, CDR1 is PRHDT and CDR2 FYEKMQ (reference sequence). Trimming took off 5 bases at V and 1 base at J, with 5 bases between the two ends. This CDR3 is CASSLQNTEAFF. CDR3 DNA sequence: TGTGCCAGCAGCCTTCAGAACACTGAAGCTTTCTTT.

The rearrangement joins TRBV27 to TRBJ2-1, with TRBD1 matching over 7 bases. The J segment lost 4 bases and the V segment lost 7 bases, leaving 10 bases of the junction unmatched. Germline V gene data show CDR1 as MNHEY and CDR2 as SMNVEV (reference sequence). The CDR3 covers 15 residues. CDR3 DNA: TGTGCCAGCACCAAAAAGGGGGCGATTTACAATGAGCAGTTCTTC. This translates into CASTKKGAIYNEQFF.

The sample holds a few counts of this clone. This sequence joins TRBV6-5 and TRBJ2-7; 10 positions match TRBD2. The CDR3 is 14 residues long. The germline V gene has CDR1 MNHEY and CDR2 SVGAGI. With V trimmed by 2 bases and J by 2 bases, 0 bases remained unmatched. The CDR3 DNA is TGTGCCAGCAGTTACACTAGCGGGGCCTACGAGCAGTACTTC. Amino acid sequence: CASSYTSGAYEQYF.

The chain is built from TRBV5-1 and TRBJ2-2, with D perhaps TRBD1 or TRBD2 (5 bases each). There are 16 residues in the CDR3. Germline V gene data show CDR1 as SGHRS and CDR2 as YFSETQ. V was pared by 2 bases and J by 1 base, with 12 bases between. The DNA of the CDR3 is TGCGCCAGCAGCTTCCGAGGGGCGTGGAACACCGGGGAGCTGTTTTTT. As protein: CASSFRGAWNTGELFF. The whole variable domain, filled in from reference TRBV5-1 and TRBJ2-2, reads KAGVTQTPRYLIKTRGQQVTLSCSPISGHRSVSWYQQTPGQGLQFLFEYFSETQRNKGNFPGRFSGRQFSNSRSEMNVSTLELGDSALYLCASSFRGAWNTGELFFGEGSRLTVL.

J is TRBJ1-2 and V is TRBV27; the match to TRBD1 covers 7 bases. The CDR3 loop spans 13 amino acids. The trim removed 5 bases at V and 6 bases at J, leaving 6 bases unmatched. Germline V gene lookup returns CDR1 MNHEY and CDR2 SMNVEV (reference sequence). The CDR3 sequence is CASSLTGFDGYTF. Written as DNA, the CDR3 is TGTGCCAGCAGTCTGACAGGGTTCGATGGCTACACCTTC.

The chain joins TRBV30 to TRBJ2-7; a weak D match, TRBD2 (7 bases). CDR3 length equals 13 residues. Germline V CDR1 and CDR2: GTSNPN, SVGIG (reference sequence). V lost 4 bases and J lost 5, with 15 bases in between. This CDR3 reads CAWTPRGANEQYF. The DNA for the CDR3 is TGTGCCTGGACCCCTCGGGGGGCCAACGAGCAGTACTTC. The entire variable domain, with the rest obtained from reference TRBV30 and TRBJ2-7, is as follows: SQTIHQWPATLVQPVGSPLSLECTVEGTSNPNLYWYRQAAGRGLQLLFYSVGIGQISSEVPQNLSASRPQDRQFILSSKKLLLSDSGFYLCAWTPRGANEQYFGPGTRLTVT.

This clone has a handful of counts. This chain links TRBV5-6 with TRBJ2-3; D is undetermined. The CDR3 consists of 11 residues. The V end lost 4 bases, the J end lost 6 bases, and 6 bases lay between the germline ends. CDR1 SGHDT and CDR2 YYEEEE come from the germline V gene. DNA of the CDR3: TGTGCCAGCAGCGACCAGGATACGCAGTATTTT. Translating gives CASSDQDTQYF.

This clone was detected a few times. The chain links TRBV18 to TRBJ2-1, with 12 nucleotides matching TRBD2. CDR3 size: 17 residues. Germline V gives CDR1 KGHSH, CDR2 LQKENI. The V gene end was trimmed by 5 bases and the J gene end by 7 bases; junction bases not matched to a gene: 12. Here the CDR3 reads CASSTSPSGGAMNEQFF. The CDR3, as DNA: TGTGCCAGCTCAACCTCTCCTAGCGGGGGGGCCATGAATGAGCAGTTCTTC. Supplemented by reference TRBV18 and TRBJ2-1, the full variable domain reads NAGVMQNPRHLVRRRGQEARLRCSPMKGHSHVYWYRQLPEEGLKFMVYLQKENIIDESGMPKERFSAEFPKEGPSILRIQQVVRGDSAAYFCASSTSPSGGAMNEQFFGPGTRLTVL.

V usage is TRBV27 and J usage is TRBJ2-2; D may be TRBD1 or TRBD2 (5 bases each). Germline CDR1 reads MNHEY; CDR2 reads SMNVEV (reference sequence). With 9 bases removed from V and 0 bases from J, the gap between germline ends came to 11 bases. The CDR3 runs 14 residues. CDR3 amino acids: CASKGETNTGELFF. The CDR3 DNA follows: TGTGCCAGTAAAGGGGAGACGAACACCGGGGAGCTGTTTTTT.

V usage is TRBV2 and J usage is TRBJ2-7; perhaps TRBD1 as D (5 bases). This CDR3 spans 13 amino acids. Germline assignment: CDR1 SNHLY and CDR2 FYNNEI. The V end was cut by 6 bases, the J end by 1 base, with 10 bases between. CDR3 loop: CASSVTASYEQYF. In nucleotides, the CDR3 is TGTGCCAGCAGCGTGACAGCTTCCTACGAGCAGTACTTC. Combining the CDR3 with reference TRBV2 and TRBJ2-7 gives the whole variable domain EPEVTQTPSHQVTQMGQEVILRCVPISNHLYFYWYRQILGQKVEFLVSFYNNEISEKSEIFDDQFSVERPDGSNFTLKIRSTKLEDSAMYFCASSVTASYEQYFGPGTRLTVT.

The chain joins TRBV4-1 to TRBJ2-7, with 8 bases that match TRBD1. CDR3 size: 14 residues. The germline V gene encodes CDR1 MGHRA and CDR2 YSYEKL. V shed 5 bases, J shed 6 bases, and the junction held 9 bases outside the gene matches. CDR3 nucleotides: TGCGCCAGCAGCTCACGACAGGGGTACGCCGAGCAGTACTTC. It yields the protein CASSSRQGYAEQYF.

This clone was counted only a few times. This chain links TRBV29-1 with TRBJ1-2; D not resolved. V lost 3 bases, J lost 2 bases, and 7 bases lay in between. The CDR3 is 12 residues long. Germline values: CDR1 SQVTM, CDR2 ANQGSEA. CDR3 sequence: CSVEGTNYGYTF. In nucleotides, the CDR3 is TGCAGCGTTGAGGGCACCAACTATGGCTACACCTTC.

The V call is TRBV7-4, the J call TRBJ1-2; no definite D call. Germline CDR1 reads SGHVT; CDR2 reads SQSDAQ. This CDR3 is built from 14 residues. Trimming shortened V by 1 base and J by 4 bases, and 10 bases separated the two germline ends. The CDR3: CASSLDTSSYGYTF. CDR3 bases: TGTGCCAGCAGCTTAGACACCTCTAGCTATGGCTACACCTTC.

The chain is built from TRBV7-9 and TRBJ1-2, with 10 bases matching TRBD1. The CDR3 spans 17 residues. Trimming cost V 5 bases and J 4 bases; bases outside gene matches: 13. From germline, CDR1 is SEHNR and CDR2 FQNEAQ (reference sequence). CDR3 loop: CASSPGQGIVVSYGYTF. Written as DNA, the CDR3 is TGTGCCAGCAGCCCGGGACAGGGGATAGTAGTAAGCTATGGCTACACCTTC.

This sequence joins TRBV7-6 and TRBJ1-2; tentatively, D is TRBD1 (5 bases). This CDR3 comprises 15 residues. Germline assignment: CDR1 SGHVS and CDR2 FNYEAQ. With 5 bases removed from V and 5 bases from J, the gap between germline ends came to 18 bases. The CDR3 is CASSPQEGTAYGYTF. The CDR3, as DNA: TGTGCCAGCAGCCCCCAGGAAGGGACCGCTTATGGCTACACCTTC. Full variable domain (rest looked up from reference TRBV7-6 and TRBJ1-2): GAGVSQSPRYKVTKRGQDVALRCDPISGHVSLYWYRQALGQGPEFLTYFNYEAQQDKSGLPNDRFSAERPEGSISTLTIQRTEQRDSAMYRCASSPQEGTAYGYTFGSGTRLTVV.

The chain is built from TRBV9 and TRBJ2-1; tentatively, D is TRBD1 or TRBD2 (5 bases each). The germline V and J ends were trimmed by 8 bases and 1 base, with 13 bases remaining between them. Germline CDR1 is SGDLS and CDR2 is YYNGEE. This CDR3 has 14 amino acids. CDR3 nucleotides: TGTGCCAGTAACCGGGACGGGTCCTACAATGAGCAGTTCTTC. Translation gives CASNRDGSYNEQFF.

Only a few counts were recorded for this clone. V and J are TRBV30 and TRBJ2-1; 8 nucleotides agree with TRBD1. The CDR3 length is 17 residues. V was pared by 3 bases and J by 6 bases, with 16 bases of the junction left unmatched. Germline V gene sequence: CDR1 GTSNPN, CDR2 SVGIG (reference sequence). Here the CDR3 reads CAWSNPGGTGRINEQFF. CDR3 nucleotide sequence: TGTGCCTGGAGCAACCCTGGTGGGACAGGCCGAATCAATGAGCAGTTCTTC.

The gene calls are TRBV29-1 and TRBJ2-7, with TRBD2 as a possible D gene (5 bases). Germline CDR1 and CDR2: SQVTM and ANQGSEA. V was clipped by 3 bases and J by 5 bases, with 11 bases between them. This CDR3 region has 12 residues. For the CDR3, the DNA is TGCAGCGTTGACGGGGTTTTCCACGAGCAGTACTTC. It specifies CSVDGVFHEQYF.

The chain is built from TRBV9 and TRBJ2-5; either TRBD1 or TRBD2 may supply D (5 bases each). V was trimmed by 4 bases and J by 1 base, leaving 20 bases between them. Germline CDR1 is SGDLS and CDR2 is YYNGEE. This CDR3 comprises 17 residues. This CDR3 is CASSPRGTGGSQETQYF. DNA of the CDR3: TGTGCCAGCAGCCCGAGAGGTACAGGAGGCTCCCAAGAGACCCAGTACTTC.

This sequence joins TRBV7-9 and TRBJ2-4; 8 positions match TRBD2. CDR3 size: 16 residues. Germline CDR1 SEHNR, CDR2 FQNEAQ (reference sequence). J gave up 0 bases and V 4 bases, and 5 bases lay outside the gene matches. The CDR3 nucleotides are TGTGCCAGCAGCTATAGCGGGGAGCTAGCCAAAAACATTCAGTACTTC. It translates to CASSYSGELAKNIQYF.

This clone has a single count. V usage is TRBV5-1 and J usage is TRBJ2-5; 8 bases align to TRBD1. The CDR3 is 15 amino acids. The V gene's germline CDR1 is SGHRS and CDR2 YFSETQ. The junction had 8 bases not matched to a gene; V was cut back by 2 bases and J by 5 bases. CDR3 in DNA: TGCGCCAGCAGCTTCAGGGGGCGTACGGGGGAGACCCAGTACTTC. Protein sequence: CASSFRGRTGETQYF.

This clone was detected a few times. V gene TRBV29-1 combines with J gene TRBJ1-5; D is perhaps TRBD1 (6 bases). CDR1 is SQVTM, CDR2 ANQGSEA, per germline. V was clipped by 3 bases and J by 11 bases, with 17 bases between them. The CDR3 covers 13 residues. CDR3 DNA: TGCAGCGTTGATTTGGGACACGATGGGTCCCAGCATTTT. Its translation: CSVDLGHDGSQHF. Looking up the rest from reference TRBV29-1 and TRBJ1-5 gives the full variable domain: SAVISQKPSRDICQRGTSLTIQCQVDSQVTMMFWYRQQPGQSLTLIATANQGSEATYESGFVIDKFPISRPNLTFSTLTVSNMSPEDSSIYLCSVDLGHDGSQHFGDGTRLSIL.